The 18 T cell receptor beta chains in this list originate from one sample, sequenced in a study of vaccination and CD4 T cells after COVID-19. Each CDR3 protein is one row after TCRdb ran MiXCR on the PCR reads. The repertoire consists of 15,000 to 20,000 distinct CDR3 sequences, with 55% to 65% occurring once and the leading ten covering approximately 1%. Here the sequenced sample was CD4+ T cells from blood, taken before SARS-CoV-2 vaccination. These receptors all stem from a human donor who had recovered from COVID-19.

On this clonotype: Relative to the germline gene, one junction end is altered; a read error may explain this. CDR3 sequence (DNA): TGCAGTGCCCCCGACGGGACTAGCGTCACAAATTCGGTCTTC. Translating it yields CSAPDGTSVTNSVF. The chain employs TRBV20-1 and TRBJ2-1; 10 bases are a match to TRBD2. Germline V CDR1 and CDR2: DFQATT, SNEGSKA (reference sequence). This CDR3 contains 14 residues.

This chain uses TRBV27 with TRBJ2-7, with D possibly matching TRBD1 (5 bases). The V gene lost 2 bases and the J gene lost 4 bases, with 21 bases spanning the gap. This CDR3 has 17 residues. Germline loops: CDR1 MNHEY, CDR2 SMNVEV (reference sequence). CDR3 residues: CASSLEERGSISYEQYF. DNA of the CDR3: TGTGCCAGCAGTTTAGAGGAAAGGGGTTCGATTTCTTACGAGCAGTACTTC.

CDR3 sequence: CSARAVRGRGSDTQYF. The CDR3 nucleotides are TGCAGTGCTAGGGCCGTGCGCGGGAGGGGGTCAGATACGCAGTATTTT. The chain has TRBV20-1 and TRBJ2-3, with 9 positions matching TRBD2. CDR1 and CDR2 from the germline V gene are DFQATT and SNEGSKA (reference sequence). The junction had 11 bases not matched to a gene; V was cut back by 3 bases and J by 4 bases. CDR3 length equals 16 residues.

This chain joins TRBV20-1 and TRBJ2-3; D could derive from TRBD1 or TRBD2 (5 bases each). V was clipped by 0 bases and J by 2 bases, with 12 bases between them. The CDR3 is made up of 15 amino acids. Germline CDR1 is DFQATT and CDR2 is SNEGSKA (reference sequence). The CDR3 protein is CSARDRVLATDTQYF. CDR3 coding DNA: TGCAGTGCTAGAGACAGGGTCCTAGCCACAGATACGCAGTATTTT.

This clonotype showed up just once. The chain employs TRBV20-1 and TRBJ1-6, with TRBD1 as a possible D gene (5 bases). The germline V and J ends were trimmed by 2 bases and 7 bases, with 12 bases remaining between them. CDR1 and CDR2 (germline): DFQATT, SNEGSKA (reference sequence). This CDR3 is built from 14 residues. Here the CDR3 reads CSARQEGWNSPLHF. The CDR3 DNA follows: TGCAGTGCTAGACAAGAGGGGTGGAATTCACCCCTCCACTTT.

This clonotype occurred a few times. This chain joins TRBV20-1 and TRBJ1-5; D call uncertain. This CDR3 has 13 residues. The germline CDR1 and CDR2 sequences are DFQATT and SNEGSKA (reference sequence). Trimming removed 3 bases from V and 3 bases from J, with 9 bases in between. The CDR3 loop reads CSASGRVNQPQHF. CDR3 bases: TGCAGTGCTAGTGGGCGGGTCAATCAGCCCCAGCATTTT.

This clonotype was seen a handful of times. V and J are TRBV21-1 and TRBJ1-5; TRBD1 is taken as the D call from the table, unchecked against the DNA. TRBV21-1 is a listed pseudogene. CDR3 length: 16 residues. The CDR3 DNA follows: TGTGCCAGCAGCAAAGTGCAGGGCGGAGAGTATCAGCCCCAGCATTTT. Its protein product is CASSKVQGGEYQPQHF.

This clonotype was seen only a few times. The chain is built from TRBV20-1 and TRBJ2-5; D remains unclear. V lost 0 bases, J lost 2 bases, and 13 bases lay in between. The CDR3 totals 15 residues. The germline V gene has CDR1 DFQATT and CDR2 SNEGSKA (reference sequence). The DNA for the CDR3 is TGCAGTGCTAGAGATCTGTTCTTTCAACAAGAGACCCAGTACTTC. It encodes CSARDLFFQQETQYF.

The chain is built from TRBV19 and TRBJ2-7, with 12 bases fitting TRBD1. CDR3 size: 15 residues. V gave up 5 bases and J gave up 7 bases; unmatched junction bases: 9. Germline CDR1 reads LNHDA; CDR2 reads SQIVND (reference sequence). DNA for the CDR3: TGTGCCAGTAGTCCGCGGGACAGGGGGCAAAGGGAGCAGTACTTC. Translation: CASSPRDRGQREQYF.

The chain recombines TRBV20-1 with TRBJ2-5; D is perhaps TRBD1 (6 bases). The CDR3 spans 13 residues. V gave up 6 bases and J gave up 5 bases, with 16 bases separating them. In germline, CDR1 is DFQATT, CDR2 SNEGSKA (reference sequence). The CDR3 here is CSAAGVGHETQYF. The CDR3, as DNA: TGCAGTGCCGCCGGGGTGGGACACGAGACCCAGTACTTC.

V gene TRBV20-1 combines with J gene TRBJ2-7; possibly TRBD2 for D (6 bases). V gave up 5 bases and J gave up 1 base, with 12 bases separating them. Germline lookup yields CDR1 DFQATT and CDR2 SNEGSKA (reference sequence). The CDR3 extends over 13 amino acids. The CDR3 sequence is CSADGRGSYEQYF. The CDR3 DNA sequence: TGCAGTGCTGACGGGCGGGGATCCTACGAGCAGTACTTC.

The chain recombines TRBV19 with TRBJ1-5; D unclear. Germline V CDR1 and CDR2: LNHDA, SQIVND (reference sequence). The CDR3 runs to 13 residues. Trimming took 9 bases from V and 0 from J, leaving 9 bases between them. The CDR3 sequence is CASQDYSNQPQHF. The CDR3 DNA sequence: TGTGCCAGCCAGGATTATAGCAATCAGCCCCAGCATTTT.

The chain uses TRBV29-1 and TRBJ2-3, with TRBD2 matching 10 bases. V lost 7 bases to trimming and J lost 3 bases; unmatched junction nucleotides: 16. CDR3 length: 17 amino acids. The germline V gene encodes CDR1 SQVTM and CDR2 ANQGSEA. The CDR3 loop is CSAPSGRVLGRTDTQYF. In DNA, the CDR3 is TGCAGCGCCCCCAGCGGGAGGGTATTAGGTAGAACAGATACGCAGTATTTT.

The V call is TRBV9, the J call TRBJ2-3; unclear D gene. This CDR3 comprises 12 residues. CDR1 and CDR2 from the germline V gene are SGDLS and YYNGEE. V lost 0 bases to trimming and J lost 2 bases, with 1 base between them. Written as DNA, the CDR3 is TGTGCCAGCAGCGTAGTCACAGATACGCAGTATTTT. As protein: CASSVVTDTQYF.

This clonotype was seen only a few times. The chain's CDR3 is CASKPYPIGATYEQYF. The CDR3 DNA reads as TGTGCCAGCAAACCATACCCGATAGGGGCCACCTACGAGCAGTACTTC. The V call is TRBV27, the J call TRBJ2-7, with a tentative D call TRBD1 (5 bases). Germline CDR1 reads MNHEY; CDR2 reads SMNVEV (reference sequence). The CDR3 length is 16 residues. Trimming stripped 7 bases from V and 2 bases from J, with 21 bases between.

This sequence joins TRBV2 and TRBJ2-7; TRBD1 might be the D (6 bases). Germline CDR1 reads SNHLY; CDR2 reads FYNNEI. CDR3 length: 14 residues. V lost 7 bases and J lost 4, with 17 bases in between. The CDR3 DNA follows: TGTGCCAGCACCCGAGGACAGTCACCGTACGAGCAGTACTTC. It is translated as CASTRGQSPYEQYF.

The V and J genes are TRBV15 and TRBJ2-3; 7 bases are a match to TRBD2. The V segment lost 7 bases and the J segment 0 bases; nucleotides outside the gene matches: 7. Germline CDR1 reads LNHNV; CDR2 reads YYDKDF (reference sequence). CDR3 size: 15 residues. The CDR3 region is CATTPSGTSTDTQYF. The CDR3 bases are TGTGCCACCACTCCTAGCGGTACTAGCACAGATACGCAGTATTTT.

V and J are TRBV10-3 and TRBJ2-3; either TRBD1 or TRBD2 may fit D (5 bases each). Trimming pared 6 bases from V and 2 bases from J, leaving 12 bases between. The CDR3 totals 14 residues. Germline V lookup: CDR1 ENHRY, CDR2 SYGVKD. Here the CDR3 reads CAIRPGRPTDTQYF. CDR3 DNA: TGTGCCATCAGGCCGGGACGGCCCACAGATACGCAGTATTTT.